A single sample gave rise to the 22 T cell receptor beta chains below, sequenced in a study of CD8 T cells in ankylosing spondylitis. Points from the study as a whole: For ankylosing spondylitis blood, a TCR beta motif of about eight highly homologous variants appeared characteristic.

No antigen is known for these receptors. TCRdb used MiXCR to reprocess the 5' RACE reads, holding one entry per CDR3 protein. Of roughly 700,000 distinct CDR3 sequences detected, 19% appear once; the ten largest clones hold 15% to 20%. Sequenced input: blood, either unsorted or a sorted T cell fraction (not recorded which). The receptors here all came from a male donor with ankylosing spondylitis.

This clonotype appeared a few times. The V gene is TRBV7-2, the J gene TRBJ2-4; TRBD2 matches 8 bases. From germline, CDR1 is SGHTA and CDR2 FQGNSA. V was clipped by 0 bases and J by 6 bases; unmatched bases: 10. The CDR3 loop spans 17 amino acids. This CDR3 is CASSLAWGAGDSNIQYF. The CDR3 nucleotides read TGTGCCAGCAGCTTAGCGTGGGGAGCGGGAGACTCAAACATTCAGTACTTC. Looking up the rest from reference TRBV7-2 and TRBJ2-4 gives the full variable domain: GAGVSQSPSNKVTEKGKDVELRCDPISGHTALYWYRQSLGQGLEFLIYFQGNSAPDKSGLPSDRFSAERTGGSVSTLTIQRTQQEDSAVYLCASSLAWGAGDSNIQYFGAGTRLSVL.

This sequence joins TRBV6-1 and TRBJ2-1; 11 bases agree with TRBD1. With 5 bases clipped from V and 9 bases from J, the junction kept 9 bases outside the gene matches. This CDR3 spans 15 amino acids. Germline lookup yields CDR1 MNHNS and CDR2 SASEGT. Here the CDR3 reads CASSTGTGGFTEQFF. CDR3 nucleotide sequence: TGTGCCAGCAGTACCGGGACAGGGGGTTTCACTGAGCAGTTCTTC.

J is TRBJ2-3 and V is TRBV30; 9 bases fit TRBD2. From germline, CDR1 is GTSNPN and CDR2 SVGIG (reference sequence). The CDR3 has 14 residues. The V segment lost 2 bases and the J segment 6 bases; nucleotides outside the gene matches: 6. The DNA for the CDR3 is TGTGCCTGGAGTCGGGTAGCGGGGGCGGATACGCAGTATTTT. It encodes CAWSRVAGADTQYF.

The chain has TRBV20-1 and TRBJ2-2; no clear D gene. Germline CDR1 DFQATT, CDR2 SNEGSKA (reference sequence). There are 14 residues in the CDR3. V was clipped by 0 bases and J by 3 bases, with 8 bases between them. Written as DNA, the CDR3 is TGCAGTGCTAGAGATGTCCGATACACCGGGGAGCTGTTTTTT. Amino acids: CSARDVRYTGELFF.

This chain joins TRBV6-5 and TRBJ1-1; the D is unclear. This CDR3 has 14 residues. Germline CDR1 is MNHEY and CDR2 is SVGAGI. V lost 2 bases and J lost 2, with 9 bases in between. The CDR3 is CASSYMAPNTEAFF. The CDR3 DNA reads as TGTGCCAGCAGTTACATGGCACCTAACACTGAAGCTTTCTTT.

This sequence joins TRBV5-1 and TRBJ1-1, with 10 bases identical to TRBD1. Per the germline V gene, CDR1 is SGHRS and CDR2 is YFSETQ. The CDR3 loop spans 18 amino acids. The trim removed 0 bases at V and 2 bases at J, leaving 10 bases unmatched. The CDR3 here is CASSLAGGTGVVNTEAFF. The CDR3 nucleotides are TGCGCCAGCAGCTTGGCCGGGGGGACAGGGGTCGTCAACACTGAAGCTTTCTTT.

This sequence joins TRBV20-1 and TRBJ2-5; D could derive from TRBD1 or TRBD2 (5 bases each). Germline V CDR1 and CDR2: DFQATT, SNEGSKA (reference sequence). Trimming took off 6 bases at V and 3 bases at J, with 26 bases between the two ends. The CDR3 spans 17 residues. The CDR3 loop reads CSAPQLQSGPTKETQYF. In DNA, the CDR3 is TGCAGTGCCCCCCAGCTCCAATCGGGACCTACGAAAGAGACCCAGTACTTC.

V usage is TRBV5-5 and J usage is TRBJ1-3; D gene unclear. CDR1 and CDR2 from the germline V gene are SGHKS and YYEKEE (reference sequence). V lost 2 bases, J lost 0 bases, and 6 bases lay in between. This CDR3 contains 14 residues. Written as DNA, the CDR3 is TGTGCCAGCAGCTTATACTTCTCTGGAAACACCATATATTTT. It translates to CASSLYFSGNTIYF.

The gene calls are TRBV4-3 and TRBJ1-2; D is uncertain. The V gene's germline CDR1 is LGHNA and CDR2 YSLEER. Trimming stripped 0 bases from V and 6 bases from J, with 17 bases between. The CDR3 is made up of 16 amino acids. The CDR3 DNA sequence: TGCGCCAGCAGCCAAGATGGTGAAAGGGATGTACATGGCTACACCTTC. It specifies CASSQDGERDVHGYTF.

A few counts support this clonotype. V usage is TRBV20-1 and J usage is TRBJ2-3, with a tentative D call TRBD2 (5 bases). The V end lost 8 bases, the J end lost 0 bases, and 9 bases lay between the germline ends. Germline V CDR1 and CDR2: DFQATT, SNEGSKA (reference sequence). This CDR3 is built from 12 residues. For the CDR3, the DNA is TGCAGTCCGGGGAGAAGCACAGATACGCAGTATTTT. Translating gives CSPGRSTDTQYF.

J is TRBJ2-7 and V is TRBV11-2, with 12 positions matching TRBD2. Germline CDR1 and CDR2: SGHAT and FQNNGV. The J segment lost 4 bases and the V segment lost 1 base, leaving 2 bases of the junction unmatched. The CDR3 covers 15 residues. The CDR3 spells CASSLAGLAGYEQYF. As DNA, the CDR3 is TGTGCCAGCAGCTTAGCGGGACTAGCGGGTTACGAGCAGTACTTC.

This clonotype appeared many times. This rearrangement joins TRBV2 to TRBJ2-7; TRBD2 aligns across 9 bases. CDR1 is SNHLY, CDR2 FYNNEI, per germline. V dropped 6 bases and J dropped 3; count of bases not matched to a gene: 6. The CDR3 has 14 residues. CDR3 nucleotides: TGTGCCAGCAGGGCTAGCGGGATAAGCTACGAGCAGTACTTC. Translated: CASRASGISYEQYF.

The chain is built from TRBV11-1 and TRBJ1-5; D is unresolved. With 0 bases removed from V and 0 bases from J, the gap between germline ends came to 12 bases. Germline CDR1 is SGHAT and CDR2 is FQDESV (reference sequence). This CDR3 comprises 17 residues. The CDR3 region has the DNA TGTGCCAGCAGCTTAGCGGCGTCATCTCTTAGCAATCAGCCCCAGCATTTT. This translates into CASSLAASSLSNQPQHF.

The V gene is TRBV15, the J gene TRBJ1-6, with a weak D call TRBD1 (6 bases). The length of the CDR3 is 15 residues. The V and J ends lost 0 bases and 4 bases respectively, with 7 bases between them. Germline V gene sequence: CDR1 LNHNV, CDR2 YYDKDF (reference sequence). The DNA for the CDR3 is TGTGCCACCAGCAGAGAGACAGGTTATAATTCACCCCTCCACTTT. It specifies CATSRETGYNSPLHF.

The CDR3 loop is CASSLLTYTQYF. The DNA of the CDR3 is TGTGCCAGCAGTCTCCTGACTTATACGCAGTATTTT. This chain connects TRBV28 to TRBJ2-3; no reliable D call. The CDR3 is made up of 12 amino acids. The germline V and J ends were trimmed by 5 bases and 7 bases, with 10 bases remaining between them. The germline gives CDR1 MDHEN, CDR2 SYDVKM.

V usage is TRBV11-2 and J usage is TRBJ2-7; 7 bases map to TRBD1. V was pared by 3 bases and J by 5 bases, with 4 bases of the junction left unmatched. The CDR3 is 13 residues long. Germline assignment: CDR1 SGHAT and CDR2 FQNNGV. CDR3 region: CASSFGRGHEQYF. CDR3 nucleotide sequence: TGTGCCAGCAGCTTTGGTAGGGGGCACGAGCAGTACTTC.

The chain uses TRBV20-1 and TRBJ1-1, with a tentative D call TRBD1 (5 bases). The CDR3 is 13 residues long. Trimming left V 5 bases short and J 10 bases short, with 20 bases between. Germline loops: CDR1 DFQATT, CDR2 SNEGSKA (reference sequence). This chain's CDR3 is CSAYSGGDVGAFF. CDR3 bases: TGCAGTGCTTATTCCGGCGGGGACGTCGGAGCTTTCTTT.

The genes are TRBV6-1 and TRBJ2-7; no firm D call. CDR3 length: 16 amino acids. CDR1 is MNHNS, CDR2 SASEGT, per germline. V was pared by 5 bases and J by 2 bases, with 19 bases between. CDR3 coding DNA: TGTGCCAGCAGTAGCACTTGGACCCGGTACCCCTACGAGCAGTACTTC. Its protein product is CASSSTWTRYPYEQYF.

This clonotype came up a few times. The V and J genes are TRBV20-1 and TRBJ2-3, with D possibly TRBD1 on 6 matching bases. The germline V gene encodes CDR1 DFQATT and CDR2 SNEGSKA (reference sequence). This CDR3 is built from 13 residues. V lost 4 bases to trimming and J lost 4 bases, with 12 bases between them. CDR3 DNA sequence: TGCAGTGCTACAGGGGACGGTCCAGATACGCAGTATTTT. Translating it yields CSATGDGPDTQYF.

The chain uses TRBV6-2 or TRBV6-3 and TRBJ2-1; 7 positions match TRBD2. The V gene's germline CDR1 is MNHEY and CDR2 SVGEGT. This CDR3 has 18 residues. Trimming took 2 bases from V and 0 from J; bases not matched to a gene: 10. The CDR3 bases are TGTGCCAGCAGTTACGACGTTCCTAGCGGTTTCTCCTACAATGAGCAGTTCTTC. Its translation is CASSYDVPSGFSYNEQFF.

The chain links TRBV28 to TRBJ2-3; 10 bases line up with TRBD2. V lost 2 bases, J lost 2 bases, and 7 bases stayed unmatched. The germline gives CDR1 MDHEN, CDR2 SYDVKM. The length of the CDR3 is 17 residues. DNA for the CDR3: TGTGCCAGCAGTTTACTGGTAGCGGGGGGTACCACAGATACGCAGTATTTT. Its translation is CASSLLVAGGTTDTQYF. The full variable domain, in which reference TRBV28 and TRBJ2-3 provide the parts outside the CDR3, is DVKVTQSSRYLVKRTGEKVFLECVQDMDHENMFWYRQDPGLGLRLIYFSYDVKMKEKGDIPEGYSVSREKKERFSLILESASTNQTSMYLCASSLLVAGGTTDTQYFGPGTRLTVL.

The V and J genes are TRBV18 and TRBJ2-3; no reliable D call. CDR1 is KGHSH, CDR2 LQKENI, per germline. Trimming left V 0 bases short and J 3 bases short, with 7 bases between. The CDR3 contains 14 residues. The CDR3 spells CASSPPWPTDTQYF. The CDR3 DNA follows: TGTGCCAGCTCACCACCCTGGCCGACAGATACGCAGTATTTT.